One sample yielded the 29 T cell receptor beta chains listed below, sequenced in a study of regulatory T cells in long-lasting Graves disease. The sample's time point: newly diagnosed GD, antithyroid drugs for less than 3 months. PBMC-extracted RNA yielded the TCR library. Arm-PCR of CDR3 regions and iRepertoire HTBI primers were the basis on which TCR beta libraries were built. TCRdb fed the multiplex PCR reads into MiXCR, producing one record per CDR3 protein. Of over 500,000 distinct CDR3 sequences listed, approximately 15% are singletons. This sample also appeared in a second study, on T cells in Graves' hyperthyroidism and ophthalmopathy.

The source was peripheral blood mononuclear cells (PBMCs), collected at new diagnosis, from a patient treated with antithyroid drugs. The receptors derive from a woman aged 25 to 45 with Graves disease.

This clonotype was counted many times. The chain carries TRBV2 and TRBJ2-2, with 7 bases aligning to TRBD2. Germline CDR1 reads SNHLY; CDR2 reads FYNNEI. This CDR3 comprises 15 residues. V lost 2 bases and J lost 4; bases outside the gene matches: 4. In nucleotides, the CDR3 is TGTGCCAGCAGTGAACTAGCGGTGAGCACCGGGGAGCTGTTTTTT. Its protein product is CASSELAVSTGELFF.

In its sample, this clonotype was seen many times. The chain employs TRBV27 and TRBJ1-2, with a weak D call TRBD1 (5 bases). Per germline, CDR1 MNHEY and CDR2 SMNVEV (reference sequence). With 4 bases removed from V and 4 bases from J, the gap between germline ends came to 16 bases. The CDR3 is made up of 15 amino acids. The CDR3 sequence is CASSYKLRDSYGYTF. The CDR3, as DNA: TGTGCCAGCAGTTACAAACTCAGGGACTCCTATGGCTACACCTTC.

The gene calls are TRBV28 and TRBJ1-6; 9 bases are shared with TRBD1. Germline values: CDR1 MDHEN, CDR2 SYDVKM. With 6 bases clipped from V and 10 bases from J, the junction kept 10 bases outside the gene matches. The CDR3 loop spans 15 amino acids. The CDR3 DNA sequence: TGTGCCAGCAGGAGTCCCGGGACAGGGACATCACCCCTCCACTTT. Encoded protein: CASRSPGTGTSPLHF. Full variable domain (rest looked up from reference TRBV28 and TRBJ1-6): DVKVTQSSRYLVKRTGEKVFLECVQDMDHENMFWYRQDPGLGLRLIYFSYDVKMKEKGDIPEGYSVSREKKERFSLILESASTNQTSMYLCASRSPGTGTSPLHFGNGTRLTVT.

In this sample, this clonotype turned up a few times. CDR3 sequence (DNA): TGTGCCACCACGCCCTTTGGGACAATATTTTCTGGGGCCAACGTCCTGACTTTC. This encodes CATTPFGTIFSGANVLTF. This sequence joins TRBV6-1 and TRBJ2-6; TRBD1 might be the D (6 bases). CDR3 length equals 18 residues. Trimming removed 10 bases at V and 1 base at J, with 23 bases between. Per germline, CDR1 MNHNS and CDR2 SASEGT.

This clonotype was counted ten times or more. This chain joins TRBV27 and TRBJ2-7; no firm D call. Per the germline V gene, CDR1 is MNHEY and CDR2 is SMNVEV (reference sequence). V dropped 6 bases and J dropped 8 bases, with 17 bases sitting between them. CDR3 length equals 13 residues. The CDR3 coding sequence is TGTGCCAGCAGATCGCAGGCCGCTACGAAGCAGTACTTC. It yields the protein CASRSQAATKQYF.

This clonotype came up once. The germline gene is not matched at one end of the junction; a read error may be the cause. The gene calls are TRBV7-6 and TRBJ1-3, with D tentatively TRBD1 (6 bases). Germline lookup yields CDR1 SGHVS and CDR2 FNYEAQ. The CDR3 is made up of 15 amino acids. CDR3 DNA sequence: TGTGCCAGCAGCCCCCTTACAGGGCCTGGAGACACCATATATTTT. It translates to CASSPLTGPGDTIYF.

This clonotype came up many times. The chain combines TRBV28 with TRBJ2-1; a possible D gene is TRBD1 (5 bases). Germline loops: CDR1 MDHEN, CDR2 SYDVKM. Trimming stripped 6 bases from V and 2 bases from J, with 14 bases between. CDR3 length: 15 residues. Written as DNA, the CDR3 is TGTGCCAGCAGCTCCAGGGAACTTACCTACAATGAGCAGTTCTTC. Its protein product is CASSSRELTYNEQFF.

In this sample, this clonotype turned up a few times. This rearrangement joins TRBV4-1 to TRBJ2-3; the match to TRBD2 covers 8 bases. Trimming cost V 0 bases and J 5 bases; bases outside gene matches: 7. CDR1 is MGHRA, CDR2 YSYEKL, per germline. This CDR3 spans 16 amino acids. In DNA form, the CDR3 reads TGCGCCAGCAGCCAAGATCACGGGAGGGCCGGAGATACGCAGTATTTT. Its protein is CASSQDHGRAGDTQYF.

There are many counts of this clonotype. The chain recombines TRBV20-1 with TRBJ2-7; the D gene is possibly TRBD2 (5 bases). Trimming cost V 1 base and J 3 bases, with 22 bases left between them. Germline V gene lookup returns CDR1 DFQATT and CDR2 SNEGSKA (reference sequence). This CDR3 comprises 17 residues. The CDR3 DNA reads TGCAGTGCTAGAGTGCCCAACAAGGACTCAACCTACTACGAGCAGTACTTC. This sequence encodes CSARVPNKDSTYYEQYF.

This clonotype has more than one count but fewer than ten. This sequence joins TRBV11-3 and TRBJ2-1; the match to TRBD2 covers 10 bases. CDR1 is SGHNT, CDR2 YENEEA, per germline. This CDR3 spans 14 amino acids. The trim removed 5 bases at V and 6 bases at J, leaving 4 bases unmatched. The CDR3 DNA sequence: TGTGCCAGCAGCCCATGGACTAGCGGCAATGAGCAGTTCTTC. Translation gives CASSPWTSGNEQFF. Full variable domain (missing parts from reference TRBV11-3 and TRBJ2-1): EAGVVQSPRYKIIEKKQPVAFWCNPISGHNTLYWYLQNLGQGPELLIRYENEEAVDDSQLPKDRFSAERLKGVDSTLKIQPAELGDSAVYLCASSPWTSGNEQFFGPGTRLTVL.

This clonotype appeared many times. The V call is TRBV19, the J call TRBJ1-5; D might be TRBD1 (5 bases). The CDR3 length is 13 residues. The germline V gene has CDR1 LNHDA and CDR2 SQIVND (reference sequence). Trimming took 7 bases from V and 7 from J, leaving 14 bases between them. The DNA for the CDR3 is TGTGCCAGTACCCTGGGGGGGATGCAGCCCCAGCATTTT. It specifies CASTLGGMQPQHF.

This clonotype turned up a few times. In DNA, the CDR3 is TGTGCCACCAGTGACCGTCCCGGGACTAGCGGGAGGGTTGGTAATGAGCAGTTCTTC. Its protein product is CATSDRPGTSGRVGNEQFF. The chain recombines TRBV24-1 with TRBJ2-1; 16 positions agree with TRBD2. This CDR3 region has 19 residues. CDR1 and CDR2 from the germline V gene are KGHDR and SFDVKD. Trimming removed 4 bases from V and 7 bases from J; junction bases left unmatched: 12.

The rearrangement joins TRBV19 to TRBJ2-5, with unresolved D. This CDR3 spans 17 amino acids. Germline CDR1 LNHDA, CDR2 SQIVND (reference sequence). The V end was cut by 5 bases, the J end by 5 bases, with 24 bases between. The DNA of the CDR3 is TGTGCCAGTAGTCCCCGTCGATTGGGTGGCAGGCGGGAGACCCAGTACTTC. This encodes CASSPRRLGGRRETQYF.

This clonotype was seen many times. This rearrangement joins TRBV28 to TRBJ1-2; D may be TRBD1 (6 bases). The V gene's germline CDR1 is MDHEN and CDR2 SYDVKM. CDR3 length: 14 residues. V was pared by 4 bases and J by 7 bases, with 16 bases between. CDR3 loop: CASSSSPGALGYTF. Written as DNA, the CDR3 is TGTGCCAGCAGTTCCAGTCCAGGGGCCCTTGGCTACACCTTC.

On this clonotype: It may be a read error: a sequence one base away is much more abundant. The rearrangement uses TRBV6-1 and TRBJ1-1; D not certain. Germline CDR1 and CDR2: MNHNS and SASEGT. There are 14 residues in the CDR3. The DNA of the CDR3 is TGTACCAGCAGTAAGACACCCTTGAACACTGAAGCTTTCTTT. This translates into CTSSKTPLNTEAFF.

In this sample, this clonotype turned up many times. The gene calls are TRBV11-1 and TRBJ1-2, with 7 bases lining up with TRBD1. With 3 bases clipped from V and 8 bases from J, the junction kept 6 bases outside the gene matches. Germline-derived CDR1 and CDR2 are SGHAT and FQDESV (reference sequence). CDR3 size: 13 residues. For the CDR3, the DNA is TGTGCCAGCAGCTTGAACAGGGGTGGAGGCTACACCTTC. This sequence encodes CASSLNRGGGYTF.

The table lists this clonotype with a count of one. This chain connects TRBV24-1 to TRBJ2-1, with D unclear. From germline, CDR1 is KGHDR and CDR2 SFDVKD. The CDR3 covers 17 residues. The germline V and J ends were trimmed by 4 bases and 5 bases, with 20 bases remaining between them. The CDR3 coding sequence is TGTGCCACCAGTGACCCCTCGACCCCAAGATCGCACAATGAGCAGTTCTTC. Translation: CATSDPSTPRSHNEQFF.

The chain employs TRBV27 and TRBJ2-1; TRBD2 aligns across 11 bases. The CDR3 has 15 residues. Germline loops: CDR1 MNHEY, CDR2 SMNVEV (reference sequence). Trimming removed 3 bases from V and 7 bases from J; junction bases left unmatched: 5. CDR3 coding DNA: TGTGCCAGCAGTTTTCAGACTAGCGGGATGAATGAGCAGTTCTTC. Translation: CASSFQTSGMNEQFF.

The sample holds a few counts of this clonotype. CDR3 loop: CASSSYRVGSTEAFF. The CDR3 DNA is TGTGCCAGCAGTAGTTACAGGGTCGGGTCCACTGAAGCTTTCTTT. The chain carries TRBV27 and TRBJ1-1; a weak D match, TRBD1 (6 bases). Trimming left V 5 bases short and J 4 bases short, with 17 bases between. The V gene's germline CDR1 is MNHEY and CDR2 SMNVEV (reference sequence). This CDR3 region has 15 residues.

The rearrangement links TRBV7-3 to TRBJ2-1; D might be TRBD1 or TRBD2, each matching 7 bases. Germline CDR1 and CDR2: SGHTA and FQGTGA. V shed 3 bases and J shed 4 bases, with 13 bases lying between them. CDR3 length: 15 residues. The CDR3 reads CASSLGGTEYNEQFF. The CDR3 region has the DNA TGTGCCAGCAGCTTGGGGGGGACAGAATACAATGAGCAGTTCTTC. The full variable domain, rest sourced from reference TRBV7-3 and TRBJ2-1, is GAGVSQTPSNKVTEKGKYVELRCDPISGHTALYWYRQSLGQGPEFLIYFQGTGAADDSGLPNDRFFAVRPEGSVSTLKIQRTERGDSAVYLCASSLGGTEYNEQFFGPGTRLTVL.

This clonotype was found many times. This sequence joins TRBV27 and TRBJ2-7; 10 bases map to TRBD1. The junction had 4 bases not matched to a gene; V was cut back by 6 bases and J by 2 bases. The CDR3 covers 14 residues. Germline V gene lookup returns CDR1 MNHEY and CDR2 SMNVEV (reference sequence). For the CDR3, the DNA is TGTGCCAGCAGATACGGGACAGGGGCCTACGAGCAGTACTTC. It yields the protein CASRYGTGAYEQYF.

This clonotype was recorded at least ten times. V gene TRBV12-3 or TRBV12-4 combines with J gene TRBJ2-3; TRBD2 aligns across 13 bases. J lost 4 bases, V lost 5 bases, and 6 bases had no gene match. This CDR3 spans 16 amino acids. CDR3 DNA: TGTGCCAGCAGTCCTCGACTAGCGGGAGGCGCAGATACGCAGTATTTT. Translating it yields CASSPRLAGGADTQYF.

The sample holds a few counts of this clonotype. This chain connects TRBV7-2 to TRBJ2-5; D remains unclear. The CDR3 has 14 amino acids. Germline CDR1 reads SGHTA; CDR2 reads FQGNSA. V was shortened by 1 base and J by 7 bases, with 13 bases between the two germline ends. Written as DNA, the CDR3 is TGTGCCAGCAGCTTAGGACATGCCTGGGGGACCCAGTACTTC. It encodes CASSLGHAWGTQYF. Full variable domain (outside the CDR3, taken from reference TRBV7-2 and TRBJ2-5): GAGVSQSPSNKVTEKGKDVELRCDPISGHTALYWYRQSLGQGLEFLIYFQGNSAPDKSGLPSDRFSAERTGGSVSTLTIQRTQQEDSAVYLCASSLGHAWGTQYFGPGTRLLVL.

This clonotype has more than one count but fewer than ten. This rearrangement joins TRBV20-1 to TRBJ2-3; TRBD2 agrees at 7 bases. J lost 2 bases, V lost 3 bases, and 5 bases had no gene match. CDR1 DFQATT and CDR2 SNEGSKA come from the germline V gene (reference sequence). The CDR3 spans 14 residues. The CDR3 nucleotides read TGCAGTGCTAGGAGGGGAGGGCTCACAGATACGCAGTATTTT. This gives the protein CSARRGGLTDTQYF.

The V and J genes are TRBV15 and TRBJ1-1; unclear D gene. Germline values: CDR1 LNHNV, CDR2 YYDKDF (reference sequence). The length of the CDR3 is 15 residues. V was trimmed by 4 bases and J by 2 bases, leaving 14 bases between them. The CDR3 here is CATSISTPVNTEAFF. CDR3 DNA sequence: TGTGCCACCAGCATTTCCACCCCAGTCAACACTGAAGCTTTCTTT.

This clonotype came up a few times. The gene calls are TRBV2 and TRBJ2-5; D is uncertain. V lost 5 bases and J 1 base, leaving 14 bases between the germline ends. Germline CDR1 reads SNHLY; CDR2 reads FYNNEI. The CDR3 has 15 residues. CDR3 region: CASSPPVSLQETQYF. The CDR3 DNA reads TGTGCCAGCAGTCCCCCCGTGAGTCTCCAAGAGACCCAGTACTTC.

This clonotype came up a few times. The chain joins TRBV29-1 to TRBJ2-1; maybe TRBD1 (6 bases). The V gene's germline CDR1 is SQVTM and CDR2 ANQGSEA. Trimming took off 7 bases at V and 7 bases at J, with 14 bases between the two ends. This CDR3 is built from 12 residues. CDR3 coding DNA: TGCAGCGCTGGGACCGGACAGAATGAGCAGTTCTTC. It encodes CSAGTGQNEQFF.

The chain carries TRBV29-1 and TRBJ2-5; 9 bases line up with TRBD1. This CDR3 is built from 13 residues. Trimming at V came to 5 bases and at J to 4 bases, leaving 5 bases not matched to a gene. In germline, CDR1 is SQVTM, CDR2 ANQGSEA. CDR3 DNA: TGCAGCGTTAGGACAGGGGCCCCAGAGACCCAGTACTTC. Translating gives CSVRTGAPETQYF.

Notes on this clonotype: A much larger clonotype is one base distant, so this may be a read error. V gene TRBV2 combines with J gene TRBJ1-1; unclear D gene. Trimming removed 1 base at V and 13 bases at J, with 16 bases between. There are 13 residues in the CDR3. Germline CDR1 is SNHLY and CDR2 is FYNNEI. The CDR3 here is CASSEEGLLFGFF. CDR3 sequence (DNA): TGTGCCAGCAGTGAAGAGGGCCTCCTTTTCGGTTTCTTT.